A selection of T cell receptor beta chains follows, all from one sample in a study of low-dose radiotherapy and immunotherapy resistance in tumors. TCRdb ran MiXCR on the reads and lists one entry per CDR3 protein. The profile shows 59,000 or so distinct CDR3 sequences, 26% of them singletons. Sequenced material: PBMCs, taken before treatment. The receptor set was obtained from a male donor with rectosigmoid adenocarcinoma. Both conserved end residues are part of each CDR3. D genes are given only for firm matches. The listing skips clone size in some rows; elsewhere it reads once, few, many or a size class.

size	D	V	J	CDR3	DNA
.	TRBD1	TRBV5-1	TRBJ2-1	CASSVRDSGEQFF	TGCGCCAGCAGCGTAAGGGACAGCGGTGAGCAGTTCTTC
many	TRBD2	TRBV4-3	TRBJ2-1	CASSRIAGGPGDEQFF	TGCGCCAGCAGCCGAATAGCGGGAGGGCCAGGGGATGAGCAGTTCTTC
few	.	TRBV6-1	TRBJ2-5	CASKSDRWETQYF	TGTGCCTCCAAATCGGACCGGTGGGAGACCCAGTACTTC
many	TRBD2	TRBV6-2/TRBV6-3	TRBJ2-5	CASRISASGYQETQYF	TGTGCCAGCAGGATCTCGGCTAGCGGTTACCAAGAGACCCAGTACTTC
.	TRBD2	TRBV28	TRBJ2-3	CASSARGGPRPNTDTQYF	TGTGCCAGCAGTGCACGCGGGGGGCCGCGACCTAACACAGATACGCAGTATTTT
many	TRBD1	TRBV29-1	TRBJ1-2	CSVYSTSDRLGYGYTF	TGCAGCGTCTACTCCACCTCGGACAGGCTTGGCTATGGCTACACCTTC
many	TRBD2	TRBV28	TRBJ2-5	CASRRTSGRSETQYF	TGTGCCAGCAGGAGGACTAGCGGGAGATCAGAGACCCAGTACTTC
.	.	TRBV28	TRBJ1-5	CASSFWRPVRQPQHF	TGTGCCAGCAGTTTCTGGCGACCGGTCCGACAGCCCCAGCATTTT
.	TRBD1	TRBV11-2	TRBJ2-2	CASSLDLGRGPTGELFF	TGTGCCAGCAGCTTAGATCTGGGCAGGGGGCCCACCGGGGAGCTGTTTTTT
.	TRBD2	TRBV6-5	TRBJ2-1	CASSYLGLAGGPGEQFF	TGTGCCAGCAGTTACCTGGGACTAGCGGGAGGGCCAGGTGAGCAGTTCTTC
many	.	TRBV7-2	TRBJ1-1	CASSLWGNTEAFF	TGTGCCAGCAGCTTATGGGGAAACACTGAAGCTTTCTTT
many	TRBD1	TRBV7-9	TRBJ2-3	CASSLRGGRSTDTQYF	TGTGCCAGCAGCTTAAGAGGGGGCCGGAGCACAGATACGCAGTATTTT
.	.	TRBV12-3/TRBV12-4	TRBJ2-2	CASSLGYLGVNTGELFF	TGTGCCAGCAGTTTAGGGTACCTAGGTGTGAACACCGGGGAGCTGTTTTTT
many	TRBD2	TRBV6-2/TRBV6-3	TRBJ2-1	CASSYDFSGSDEQFF	TGTGCCAGCAGTTACGACTTTAGCGGGAGTGATGAGCAGTTCTTC
many	.	TRBV4-2	TRBJ1-1	CASSQGEEGQDAFF	TGTGCCAGCAGCCAAGGAGAGGAGGGGCAGGATGCTTTCTTT
many	.	TRBV12-3/TRBV12-4	TRBJ2-3	CASSVITSTDTQYF	TGTGCCAGCAGCGTAATTACTAGCACAGATACGCAGTATTTT
few	TRBD1	TRBV10-3	TRBJ2-3	CAISDPGQGVTDTQYF	TGTGCCATCAGTGATCCGGGACAGGGGGTCACAGATACGCAGTATTTT
many	TRBD2	TRBV29-1	TRBJ2-1	CSVDRASGFRQFF	TGCAGCGTTGATCGGGCTAGCGGGTTTCGGCAGTTCTTC
many	TRBD2	TRBV28	TRBJ2-5	CASSSALLAGKETQYF	TGTGCCAGCAGTTCCGCGCTACTAGCGGGGAAAGAGACCCAGTACTTC
.	.	TRBV4-2	TRBJ2-1	CASSQAGEYNEQFF	TGTGCCAGCAGCCAAGCGGGGGAGTACAATGAGCAGTTCTTC
few	.	TRBV7-2	TRBJ2-7	CASNPDGVDYEQYF	TGTGCCAGCAACCCCGACGGGGTAGACTACGAGCAGTACTTC
.	TRBD1	TRBV20-1	TRBJ2-4	CSASRGQAIKNIQYF	TGCAGTGCTTCTCGAGGACAGGCAATCAAAAACATTCAGTACTTC
many	TRBD2	TRBV7-2	TRBJ2-1	CASSLAPTSLKQFF	TGTGCCAGCAGCTTAGCCCCGACTAGCTTGAAGCAGTTCTTC
.	.	TRBV28	TRBJ1-1	CASSFLRLRNMNTEAFF	TGTGCCAGCAGTTTTCTTCGGCTAAGGAACATGAACACTGAAGCTTTCTTT
.	TRBD2	TRBV7-2	TRBJ2-7	CASSLAGTSGRSEQYF	TGTGCCAGCAGCTTAGCGGGGACTAGCGGGAGGTCCGAGCAGTACTTC